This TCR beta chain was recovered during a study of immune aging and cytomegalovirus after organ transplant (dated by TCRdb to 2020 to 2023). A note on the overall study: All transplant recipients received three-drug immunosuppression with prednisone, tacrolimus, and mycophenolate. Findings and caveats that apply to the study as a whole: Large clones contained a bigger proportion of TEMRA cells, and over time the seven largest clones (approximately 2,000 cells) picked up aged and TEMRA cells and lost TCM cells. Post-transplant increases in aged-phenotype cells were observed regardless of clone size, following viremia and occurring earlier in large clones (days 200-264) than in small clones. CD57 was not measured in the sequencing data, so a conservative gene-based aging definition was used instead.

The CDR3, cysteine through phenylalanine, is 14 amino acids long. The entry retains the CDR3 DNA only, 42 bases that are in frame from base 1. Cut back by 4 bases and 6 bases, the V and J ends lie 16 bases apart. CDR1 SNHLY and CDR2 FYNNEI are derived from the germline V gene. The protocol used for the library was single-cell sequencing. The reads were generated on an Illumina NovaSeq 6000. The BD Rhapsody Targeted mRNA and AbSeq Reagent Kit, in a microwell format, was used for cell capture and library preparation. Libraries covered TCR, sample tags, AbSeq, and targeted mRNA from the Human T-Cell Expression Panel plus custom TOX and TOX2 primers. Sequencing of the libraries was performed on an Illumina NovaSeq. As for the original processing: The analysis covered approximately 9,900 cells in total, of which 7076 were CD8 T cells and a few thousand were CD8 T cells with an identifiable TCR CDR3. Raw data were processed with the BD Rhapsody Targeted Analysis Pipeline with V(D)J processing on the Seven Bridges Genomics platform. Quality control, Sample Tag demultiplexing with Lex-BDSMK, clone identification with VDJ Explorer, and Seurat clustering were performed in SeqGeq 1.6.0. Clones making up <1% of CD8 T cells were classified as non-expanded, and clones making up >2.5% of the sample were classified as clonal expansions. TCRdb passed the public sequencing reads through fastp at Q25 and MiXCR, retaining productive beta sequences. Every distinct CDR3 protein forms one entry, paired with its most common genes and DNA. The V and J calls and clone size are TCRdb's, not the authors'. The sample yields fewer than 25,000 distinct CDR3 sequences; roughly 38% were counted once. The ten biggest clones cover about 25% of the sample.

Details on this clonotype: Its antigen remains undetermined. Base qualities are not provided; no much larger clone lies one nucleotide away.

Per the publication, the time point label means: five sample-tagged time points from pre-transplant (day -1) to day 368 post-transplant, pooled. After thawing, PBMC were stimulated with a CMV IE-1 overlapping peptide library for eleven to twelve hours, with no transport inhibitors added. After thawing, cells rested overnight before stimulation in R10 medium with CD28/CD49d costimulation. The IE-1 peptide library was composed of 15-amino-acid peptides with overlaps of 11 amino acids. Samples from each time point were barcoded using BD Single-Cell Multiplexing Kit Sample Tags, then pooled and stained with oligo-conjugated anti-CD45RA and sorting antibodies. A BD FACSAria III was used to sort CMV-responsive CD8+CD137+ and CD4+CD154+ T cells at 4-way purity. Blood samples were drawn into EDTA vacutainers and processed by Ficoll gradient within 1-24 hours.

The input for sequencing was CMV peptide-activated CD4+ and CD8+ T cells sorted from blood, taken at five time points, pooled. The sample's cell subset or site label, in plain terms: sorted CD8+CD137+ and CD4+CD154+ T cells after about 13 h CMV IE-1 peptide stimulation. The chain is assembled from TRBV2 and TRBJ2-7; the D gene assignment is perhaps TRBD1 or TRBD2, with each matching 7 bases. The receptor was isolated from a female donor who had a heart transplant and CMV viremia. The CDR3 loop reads CASSARQGGREQYF. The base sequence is TGTGCCAGCAGTGCCCGACAGGGAGGGCGCGAGCAGTACTTC.